Sequencing of this TCR beta chain was carried out in a study of blood T cell repertoires in COVID-19 (dated by TCRdb to the early 2020s). In the study overall: Samples covering the acute and convalescent phases of COVID-19 were provided by collaborators in the United States, Italy and Spain. The samples were drawn from the first 160 participants of the ongoing ImmuneRACE study and from roughly 1,300 subjects provided by 6 global collaborators. The repertoires were made available in a free public database intended to serve as a resource for research on the immune response to SARS-CoV-2. HLA class I and class II types, where available, came from metadata supplied by the sample provider rather than from assay-based typing. A de-identified subject ID, COVID-19 status, age in years and sex were almost always included in the sample metadata. The dataset comprised deeply sampled blood TCRbeta repertoires from subjects exposed to, actively infected with, or recovered from COVID-19. The prospective study material was composed of cDNA or gDNA derived from T cells, B-cell-depleted T cells, or PBMCs. What the authors observed across the whole study: Clinical and demographic metadata were provided uncurated, with the amount varying by source and participant.

The immunoSEQ Assay, a bias-controlled multiplex PCR, was used to amplify TCRbeta CDR3 regions from genomic DNA. Concerning the study's data processing: The number of nucleated cells in each sample was estimated by amplification of reference gene primers within the assay. Sequence reads were collapsed and filtered to measure the absolute abundance of every unique TCRbeta CDR3 rearrangement. Productive Simpson clonality was computed per sample as the square root of Simpson's diversity index over productive rearrangements. TCRdb provides this immuneACCESS table in a form limited to in-frame rearrangements. Some clones are lacking; in checked studies, under half of them reflect an unresolved V gene, and why the rest are absent is not known. V, J and clone size reflect that table, while D and trimming were determined from the DNA. The sample includes about 240,000 clones, with roughly 85% observed a single time. Of the sample, less than 3.5% is held by the ten largest clones.

The CDR1 and CDR2 encoded by the germline V gene (reference sequence) are SEHNR and FQNEAQ. Reading from cysteine to phenylalanine, the CDR3 counts 15 amino acids. Just the 45-base CDR3 DNA is kept, in frame starting at base 1. V is cut by 5 bases and J by 0 bases, and the space between the germline ends is 13 bases. As for this clone: There is no known antigen for this receptor. No base qualities exist here, and no much larger clone lies one base off it.

Collaborating institutions collected whole blood in K2EDTA tubes following their own protocols. For TCRbeta analysis, collaborator samples were shipped as frozen whole blood, as isolated PBMCs, or as DNA extracted from either sample type. The source material was peripheral blood. This receptor was taken from a woman aged 18 to 35 with acute or convalescent COVID-19. The V gene is TRBV7-9 and the J gene is TRBJ1-1; the D gene is unclear. The encoded CDR3 is CASSKNTNMNTEAFF. The DNA reads as follows: TGTGCCAGCAGCAAAAATACTAACATGAACACTGAAGCTTTCTTT.